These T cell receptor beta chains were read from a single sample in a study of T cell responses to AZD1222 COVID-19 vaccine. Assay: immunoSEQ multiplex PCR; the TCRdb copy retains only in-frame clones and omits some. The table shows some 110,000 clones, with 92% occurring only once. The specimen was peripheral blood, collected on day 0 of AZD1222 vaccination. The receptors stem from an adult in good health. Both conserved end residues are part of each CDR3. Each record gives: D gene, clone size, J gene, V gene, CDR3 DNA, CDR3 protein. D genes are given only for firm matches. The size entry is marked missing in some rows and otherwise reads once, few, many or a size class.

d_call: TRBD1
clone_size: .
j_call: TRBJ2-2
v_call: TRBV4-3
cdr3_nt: TGCGCCAGCAGCCAAGATGAGACAGGGGGGAACACCGGGGAGCTGTTTTTT
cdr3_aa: CASSQDETGGNTGELFF

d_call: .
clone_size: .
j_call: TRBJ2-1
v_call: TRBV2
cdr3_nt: TGTGCCAGCACCGAGACAGGGACTACCATCAATGAGCAGTTCTTC
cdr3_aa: CASTETGTTINEQFF

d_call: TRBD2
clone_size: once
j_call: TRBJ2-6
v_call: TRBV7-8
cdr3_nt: TGTGCCAGCAGCTTAACCCTGGGACTAGCGGCCTCTGGTGGGGCCAACGTCCTGACTTTC
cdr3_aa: CASSLTLGLAASGGANVLTF

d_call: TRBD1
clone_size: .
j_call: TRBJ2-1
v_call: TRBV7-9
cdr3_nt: TGTGCCAGTCACGCTGCAGACAGGGGGCGGTACAATGAGCAGTTCTTC
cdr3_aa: CASHAADRGRYNEQFF

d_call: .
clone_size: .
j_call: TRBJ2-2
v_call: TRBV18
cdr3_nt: TGTGCCAGCTCACCACAGGGGCACGACACCGGGGAGCTGTTTTTT
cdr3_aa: CASSPQGHDTGELFF

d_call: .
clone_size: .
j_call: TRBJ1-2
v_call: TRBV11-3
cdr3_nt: TGTGCCAGCAGCTTACTGGCGGACTATGGCTACACCTTC
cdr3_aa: CASSLLADYGYTF

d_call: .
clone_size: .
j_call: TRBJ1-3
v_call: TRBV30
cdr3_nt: TGTGCCTGGAGTGGTGGGGTTGCGGCGGGAAACACCATATATTTT
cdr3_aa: CAWSGGVAAGNTIYF

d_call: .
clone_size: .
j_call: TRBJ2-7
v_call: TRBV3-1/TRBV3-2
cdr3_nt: TGTGCCAGCAGCCAAGCGGTCGGGACCCACGGCTACGAGCAGTACTTC
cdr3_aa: CASSQAVGTHGYEQYF

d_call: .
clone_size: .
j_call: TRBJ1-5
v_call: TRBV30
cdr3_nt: TGTGCCTGGAGTGTATCCTGGGGACAGCCCCAGCATTTT
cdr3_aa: CAWSVSWGQPQHF

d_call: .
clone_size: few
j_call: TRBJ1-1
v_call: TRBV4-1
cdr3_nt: TGCGCCAGCAGCCAAGAGGTGACGGGGGAGTCTGAAGCTTTCTTT
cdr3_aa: CASSQEVTGESEAFF

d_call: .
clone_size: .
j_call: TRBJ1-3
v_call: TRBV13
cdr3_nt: TGTGCCAGCAGCCGACGGAGCTCTGGAAACACCATATATTTT
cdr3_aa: CASSRRSSGNTIYF

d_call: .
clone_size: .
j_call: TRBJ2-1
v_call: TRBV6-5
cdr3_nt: TGTGCCAGCAGTAGGCAAAGCTCCTACAATGAGCAGTTCTTC
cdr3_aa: CASSRQSSYNEQFF

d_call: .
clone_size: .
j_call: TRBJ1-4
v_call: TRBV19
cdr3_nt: TGTGCCAGTACCCTCCTTGGGCAGGGAGGTGAAAAACTGTTTTTT
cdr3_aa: CASTLLGQGGEKLFF

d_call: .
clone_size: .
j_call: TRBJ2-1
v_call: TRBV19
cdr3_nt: TGTGCCAGTAGTCCTGGGGGCTTGGGAGACAATGAGCAGTTCTTC
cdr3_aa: CASSPGGLGDNEQFF

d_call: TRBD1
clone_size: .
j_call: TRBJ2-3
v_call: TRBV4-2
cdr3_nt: TGTGCCAGCAGCCGCCAGACAGGGGGCGGCACAGATACGCAGTATTTT
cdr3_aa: CASSRQTGGGTDTQYF

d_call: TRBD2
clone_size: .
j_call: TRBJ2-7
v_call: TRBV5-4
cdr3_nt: TGTGCCAGCAGCTTGGACATAGCGGGACACTACGAGCAGTACTTC
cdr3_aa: CASSLDIAGHYEQYF

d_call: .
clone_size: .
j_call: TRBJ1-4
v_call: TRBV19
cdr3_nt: TGTGCCAGCGAGGGCCCAACTAATGAAAAACTGTTTTTT
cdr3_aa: CASEGPTNEKLFF

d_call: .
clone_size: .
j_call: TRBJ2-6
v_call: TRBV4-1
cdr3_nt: TGCGCCAGCAGCCCACGGACAGTGCTAACCCCCTCTGGGGCCAACGTCCTGACTTTC
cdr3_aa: CASSPRTVLTPSGANVLTF

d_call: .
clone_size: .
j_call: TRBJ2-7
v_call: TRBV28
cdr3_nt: TGTGCCAGCAGTTTACTCGGGGTTTACGAGCAGTACTTC
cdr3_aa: CASSLLGVYEQYF

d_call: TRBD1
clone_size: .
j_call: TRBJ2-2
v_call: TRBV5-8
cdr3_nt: TGTGCCAGCAGCTTCGGACAGGCCAGTATCCTAAAAGAGGAGCTGTTTTTT
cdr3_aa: CASSFGQASILKEELFF

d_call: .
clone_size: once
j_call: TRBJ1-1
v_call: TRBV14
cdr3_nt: TGTGCCAGCAGCAAAACAGTGAACACTGAAGCTTTCTTT
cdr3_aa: CASSKTVNTEAFF

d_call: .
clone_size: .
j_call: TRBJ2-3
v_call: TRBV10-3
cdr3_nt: TGTGCCATCAGTGAGGGGAGGACAGGACCCACAGATACGCAGTATTTT
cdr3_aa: CAISEGRTGPTDTQYF

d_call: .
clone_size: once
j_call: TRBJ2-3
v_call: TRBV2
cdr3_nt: TGTGCCAGCACCTCGGGGAAGGCAGATACGCAGTATTTT
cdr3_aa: CASTSGKADTQYF